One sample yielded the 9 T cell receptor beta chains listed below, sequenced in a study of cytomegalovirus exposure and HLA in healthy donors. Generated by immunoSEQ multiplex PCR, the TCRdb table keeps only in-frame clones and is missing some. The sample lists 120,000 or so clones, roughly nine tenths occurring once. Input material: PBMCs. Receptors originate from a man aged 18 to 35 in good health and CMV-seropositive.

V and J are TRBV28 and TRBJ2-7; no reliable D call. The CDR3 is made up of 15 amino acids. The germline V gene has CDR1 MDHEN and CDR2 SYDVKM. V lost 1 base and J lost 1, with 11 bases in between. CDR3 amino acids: CASSLSPTASYEQYF. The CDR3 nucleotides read TGTGCCAGCAGTTTATCCCCTACCGCATCCTACGAGCAGTACTTC.

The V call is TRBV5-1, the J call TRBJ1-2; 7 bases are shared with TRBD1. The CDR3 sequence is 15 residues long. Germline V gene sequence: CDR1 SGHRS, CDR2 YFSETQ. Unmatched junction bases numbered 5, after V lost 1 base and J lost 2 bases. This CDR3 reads CASSLIDRANYGYTF. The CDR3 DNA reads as TGCGCCAGCAGCTTGATTGACAGGGCGAACTATGGCTACACCTTC.

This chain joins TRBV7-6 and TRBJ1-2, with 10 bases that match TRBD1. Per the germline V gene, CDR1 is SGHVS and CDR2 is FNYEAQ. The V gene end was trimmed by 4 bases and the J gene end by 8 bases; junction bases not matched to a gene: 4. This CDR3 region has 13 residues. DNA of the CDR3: TGTGCCAGCAGCTCTGGACAGGGGGACGGCTACACCTTC. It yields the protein CASSSGQGDGYTF.

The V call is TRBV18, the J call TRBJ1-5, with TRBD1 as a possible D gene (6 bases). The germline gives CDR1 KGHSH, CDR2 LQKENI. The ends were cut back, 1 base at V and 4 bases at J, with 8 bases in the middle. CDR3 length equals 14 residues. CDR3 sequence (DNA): TGTGCCAGCTCACCACGAGGGACAAATCAGCCCCAGCATTTT. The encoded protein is CASSPRGTNQPQHF.

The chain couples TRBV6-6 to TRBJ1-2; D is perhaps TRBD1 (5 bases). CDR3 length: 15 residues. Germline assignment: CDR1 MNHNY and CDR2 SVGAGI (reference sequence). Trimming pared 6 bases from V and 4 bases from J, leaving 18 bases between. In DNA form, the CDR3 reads TGTGCCAGCAGCCCTTCCCTCGGGGGATCCTATGGCTACACCTTC. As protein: CASSPSLGGSYGYTF.

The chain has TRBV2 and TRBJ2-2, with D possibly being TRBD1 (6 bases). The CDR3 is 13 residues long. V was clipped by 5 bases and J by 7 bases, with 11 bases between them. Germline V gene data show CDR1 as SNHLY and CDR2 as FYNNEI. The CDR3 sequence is CASSYRVGGELFF. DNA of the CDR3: TGTGCCAGCAGTTACAGGGTTGGCGGGGAGCTGTTTTTT.

The CDR3 loop is CASSIEGQAAQHEQYF. The CDR3 DNA sequence: TGTGCCAGTAGTATAGAAGGACAGGCGGCACAACACGAGCAGTACTTC. The chain combines TRBV19 with TRBJ2-7, with 7 nucleotides matching TRBD1. Losses at the gene ends were 0 bases for V and 5 bases for J; bases not matched to a gene: 10. Germline-derived CDR1 and CDR2 are LNHDA and SQIVND (reference sequence). The CDR3 runs 16 residues.

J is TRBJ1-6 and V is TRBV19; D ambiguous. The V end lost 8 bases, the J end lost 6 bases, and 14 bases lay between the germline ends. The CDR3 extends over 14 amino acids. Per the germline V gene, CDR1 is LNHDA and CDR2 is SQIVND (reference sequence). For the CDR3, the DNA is TGTGCCAGTTCCGCGGGAAAGATTAATTCACCCCTCCACTTT. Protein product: CASSAGKINSPLHF.

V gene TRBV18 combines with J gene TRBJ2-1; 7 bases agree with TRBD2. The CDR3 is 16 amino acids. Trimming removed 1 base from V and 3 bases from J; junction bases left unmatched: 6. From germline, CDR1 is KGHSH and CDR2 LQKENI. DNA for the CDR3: TGTGCCAGCTCACCACGGGCTAGCGGTAGCTACAATGAGCAGTTCTTC. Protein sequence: CASSPRASGSYNEQFF.